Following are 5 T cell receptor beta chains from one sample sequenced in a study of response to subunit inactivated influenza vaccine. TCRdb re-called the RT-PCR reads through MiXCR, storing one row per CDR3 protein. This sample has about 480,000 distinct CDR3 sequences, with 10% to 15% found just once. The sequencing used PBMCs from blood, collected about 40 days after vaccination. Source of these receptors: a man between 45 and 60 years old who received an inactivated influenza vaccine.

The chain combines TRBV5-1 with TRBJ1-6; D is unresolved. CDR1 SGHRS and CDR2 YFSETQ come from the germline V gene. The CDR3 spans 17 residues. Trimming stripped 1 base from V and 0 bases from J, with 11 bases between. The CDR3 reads CASSLQYPSSYNSPLHF. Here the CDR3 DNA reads TGCGCCAGCAGCTTGCAGTACCCCAGCTCCTATAATTCACCCCTCCACTTT.

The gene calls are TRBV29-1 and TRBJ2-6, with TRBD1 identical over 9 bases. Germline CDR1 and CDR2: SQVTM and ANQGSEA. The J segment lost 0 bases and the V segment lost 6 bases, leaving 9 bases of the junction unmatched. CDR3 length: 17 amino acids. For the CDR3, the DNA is TGCAGCGTGGAGACAGGGGGTAGGGGCTCTGGGGCCAACGTCCTGACTTTC. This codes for CSVETGGRGSGANVLTF.

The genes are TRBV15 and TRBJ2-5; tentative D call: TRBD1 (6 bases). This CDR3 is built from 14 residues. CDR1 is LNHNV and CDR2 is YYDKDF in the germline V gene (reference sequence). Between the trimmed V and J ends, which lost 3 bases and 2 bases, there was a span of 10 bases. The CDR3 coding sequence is TGTGCCACCAGCAGGACAGGACCACAAGAGACCCAGTACTTC. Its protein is CATSRTGPQETQYF.

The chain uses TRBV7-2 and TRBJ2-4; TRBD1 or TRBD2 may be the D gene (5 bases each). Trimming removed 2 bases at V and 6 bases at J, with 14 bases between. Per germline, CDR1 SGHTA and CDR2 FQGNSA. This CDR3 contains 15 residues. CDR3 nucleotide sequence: TGTGCCAGCAGCTTAAAGGTGGGACCTGGAAACATTCAGTACTTC. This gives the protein CASSLKVGPGNIQYF. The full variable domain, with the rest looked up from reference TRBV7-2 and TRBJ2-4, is GAGVSQSPSNKVTEKGKDVELRCDPISGHTALYWYRQSLGQGLEFLIYFQGNSAPDKSGLPSDRFSAERTGGSVSTLTIQRTQQEDSAVYLCASSLKVGPGNIQYFGAGTRLSVL.

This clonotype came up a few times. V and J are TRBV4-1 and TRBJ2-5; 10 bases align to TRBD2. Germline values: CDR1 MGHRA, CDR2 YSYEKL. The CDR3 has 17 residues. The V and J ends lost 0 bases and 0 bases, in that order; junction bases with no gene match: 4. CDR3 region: CASSQDVAGGYQETQYF. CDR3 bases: TGCGCCAGCAGCCAAGATGTAGCGGGGGGTTACCAAGAGACCCAGTACTTC.